This T cell receptor beta chain derives from a study of vaccination effects on CD4 cells after COVID-19. Whole-study context: Two-dose BNT162b2 or mRNA-1273 vaccination was given to participants.

ViraFEST used viral peptide pools to expand antigen-specific CD4+ T cells before sequencing. The culture ran for approximately 10 days, and then CD4+ T cells were isolated. Each vaccine recipient was nucleocapsid antibody negative and had no prior SARS-CoV-2 infection. In culture with 10 IU/ml IL-2 and 9 to 10 ug/ml peptides, PBMC were grown at around 1.8 million per well. The CDR3 length is 13 residues. The method was immunoSEQ multiplex PCR; TCRdb's version includes in-frame clones alone and lacks a portion of them. The top ten clones hold about 3.5% of a sample with fewer than 65,000 clones, about 79% of them seen once. Worth noting for this clone: The antigen is not known.

The V call is TRBV21-1, the J call TRBJ2-5; TRBD1 is taken as the D call from the table, unchecked against the DNA. TRBV21-1 is flagged as a pseudogene. The clonotype comes from a human donor who received a COVID-19 vaccine. The sample consisted of CD4+ T cells from PBMCs cultured with HCoV-OC43 spike peptides, taken before COVID-19 vaccination. The subset: HCoV-OC43 spike overlapping peptide pool stimulation. This chain's CDR3 is CASSNFQQETQYF. The CDR3 coding sequence is TGTGCCAGCAGCAACTTCCAGCAAGAGACCCAGTACTTC.